This T cell receptor (beta chain) was captured by sequencing in a study of blood T cell repertoires in COVID-19. Measured with immunoSEQ multiplex PCR; TCRdb has only the in-frame clones, and not every one. The table shows some 280,000 clones, with roughly 90% occurring only once. Trimming left V 5 bases short and J 5 bases short, with 12 bases between. CDR1 and CDR2 from the germline V gene are LGHDT and YNNKEL (reference sequence). This CDR3 is 13 amino acids long. Sample: peripheral blood. This rearrangement joins TRBV3-1 (or the pseudogene TRBV3-2) to TRBJ1-1; D gene uncertain. This receptor was identified in a woman aged 60-75 years with acute or convalescent COVID-19. The CDR3 DNA follows: TGTGCCAGCAGCTCCCTGACTGGTACTGAAGCTTTCTTT. Translating it yields CASSSLTGTEAFF.